The TCR beta chain under discussion was sequenced for a study of T cell responses to AZD1222 COVID-19 vaccine. Points from the study as a whole: The study found vaccine-associated CD4 TCRs spanning spike, dominant at 160-218 and 743-854. Clonal diversity was possibly underestimated; the donors were predominantly white British and more often female. Reportedly, nearly half the spike-specific TCRs target unmutated variant regions.

V lost 2 bases to trimming and J lost 4 bases, with 8 bases between them. This CDR3 is built from 13 residues. Germline lookup yields CDR1 SEHNR and CDR2 FQNEAQ (reference sequence). The table came from immunoSEQ multiplex PCR; TCRdb's copy has only in-frame clones and leaves some out. The sample has some 150,000 clones; roughly 90% are singletons. Notes on this clone: What it binds is unknown.

The specimen was peripheral blood, collected 28 days after the second AZD1222 dose. The gene calls are TRBV7-9 and TRBJ2-5; D remains ambiguous. The sequence derives from an adult who received the AZD1222 COVID-19 vaccine. CDR3 bases: TGTGCCAGCAGCTTACTACAGTCAGAGACCCAGTACTTC. Residues: CASSLLQSETQYF.